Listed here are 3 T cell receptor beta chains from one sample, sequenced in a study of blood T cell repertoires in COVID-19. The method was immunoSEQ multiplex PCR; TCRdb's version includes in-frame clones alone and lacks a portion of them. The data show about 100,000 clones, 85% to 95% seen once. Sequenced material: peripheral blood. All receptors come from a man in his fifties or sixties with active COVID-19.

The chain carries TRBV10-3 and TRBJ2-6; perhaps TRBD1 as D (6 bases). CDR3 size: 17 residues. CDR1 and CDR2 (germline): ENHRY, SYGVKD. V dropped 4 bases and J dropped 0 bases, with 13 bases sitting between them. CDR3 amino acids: CAISGVGQISGANVLTF. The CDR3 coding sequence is TGTGCCATCAGTGGTGTCGGACAGATCTCTGGGGCCAACGTCCTGACTTTC.

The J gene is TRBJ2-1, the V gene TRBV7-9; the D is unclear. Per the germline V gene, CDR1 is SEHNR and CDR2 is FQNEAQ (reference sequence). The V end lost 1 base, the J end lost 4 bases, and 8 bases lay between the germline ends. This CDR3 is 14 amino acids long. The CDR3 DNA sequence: TGTGCCAGCAGCTTAGATTCGGTTTACAATGAGCAGTTCTTC. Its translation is CASSLDSVYNEQFF.

The CDR3 protein is CASSSPPSGNTIYF. As DNA, the CDR3 is TGTGCCAGCAGTTCCCCCCCGTCTGGAAACACCATATATTTT. The chain carries TRBV28 and TRBJ1-3, with D hard to call. From germline, CDR1 is MDHEN and CDR2 SYDVKM. V was pared by 4 bases and J by 1 base, with 8 bases between. This CDR3 is 14 amino acids long.